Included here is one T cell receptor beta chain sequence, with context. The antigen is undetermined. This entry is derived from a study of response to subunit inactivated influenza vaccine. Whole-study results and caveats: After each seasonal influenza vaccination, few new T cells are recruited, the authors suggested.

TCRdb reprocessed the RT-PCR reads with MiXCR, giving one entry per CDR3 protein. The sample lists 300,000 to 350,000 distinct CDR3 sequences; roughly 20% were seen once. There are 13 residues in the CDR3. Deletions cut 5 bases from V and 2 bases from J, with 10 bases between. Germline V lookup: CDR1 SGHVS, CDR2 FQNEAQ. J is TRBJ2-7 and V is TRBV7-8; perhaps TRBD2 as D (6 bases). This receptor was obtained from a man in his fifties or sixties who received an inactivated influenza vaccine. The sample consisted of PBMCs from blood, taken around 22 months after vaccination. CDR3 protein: CASSVGGPYEQYF. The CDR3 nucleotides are TGTGCCAGCAGCGTGGGGGGACCCTACGAGCAGTACTTC.